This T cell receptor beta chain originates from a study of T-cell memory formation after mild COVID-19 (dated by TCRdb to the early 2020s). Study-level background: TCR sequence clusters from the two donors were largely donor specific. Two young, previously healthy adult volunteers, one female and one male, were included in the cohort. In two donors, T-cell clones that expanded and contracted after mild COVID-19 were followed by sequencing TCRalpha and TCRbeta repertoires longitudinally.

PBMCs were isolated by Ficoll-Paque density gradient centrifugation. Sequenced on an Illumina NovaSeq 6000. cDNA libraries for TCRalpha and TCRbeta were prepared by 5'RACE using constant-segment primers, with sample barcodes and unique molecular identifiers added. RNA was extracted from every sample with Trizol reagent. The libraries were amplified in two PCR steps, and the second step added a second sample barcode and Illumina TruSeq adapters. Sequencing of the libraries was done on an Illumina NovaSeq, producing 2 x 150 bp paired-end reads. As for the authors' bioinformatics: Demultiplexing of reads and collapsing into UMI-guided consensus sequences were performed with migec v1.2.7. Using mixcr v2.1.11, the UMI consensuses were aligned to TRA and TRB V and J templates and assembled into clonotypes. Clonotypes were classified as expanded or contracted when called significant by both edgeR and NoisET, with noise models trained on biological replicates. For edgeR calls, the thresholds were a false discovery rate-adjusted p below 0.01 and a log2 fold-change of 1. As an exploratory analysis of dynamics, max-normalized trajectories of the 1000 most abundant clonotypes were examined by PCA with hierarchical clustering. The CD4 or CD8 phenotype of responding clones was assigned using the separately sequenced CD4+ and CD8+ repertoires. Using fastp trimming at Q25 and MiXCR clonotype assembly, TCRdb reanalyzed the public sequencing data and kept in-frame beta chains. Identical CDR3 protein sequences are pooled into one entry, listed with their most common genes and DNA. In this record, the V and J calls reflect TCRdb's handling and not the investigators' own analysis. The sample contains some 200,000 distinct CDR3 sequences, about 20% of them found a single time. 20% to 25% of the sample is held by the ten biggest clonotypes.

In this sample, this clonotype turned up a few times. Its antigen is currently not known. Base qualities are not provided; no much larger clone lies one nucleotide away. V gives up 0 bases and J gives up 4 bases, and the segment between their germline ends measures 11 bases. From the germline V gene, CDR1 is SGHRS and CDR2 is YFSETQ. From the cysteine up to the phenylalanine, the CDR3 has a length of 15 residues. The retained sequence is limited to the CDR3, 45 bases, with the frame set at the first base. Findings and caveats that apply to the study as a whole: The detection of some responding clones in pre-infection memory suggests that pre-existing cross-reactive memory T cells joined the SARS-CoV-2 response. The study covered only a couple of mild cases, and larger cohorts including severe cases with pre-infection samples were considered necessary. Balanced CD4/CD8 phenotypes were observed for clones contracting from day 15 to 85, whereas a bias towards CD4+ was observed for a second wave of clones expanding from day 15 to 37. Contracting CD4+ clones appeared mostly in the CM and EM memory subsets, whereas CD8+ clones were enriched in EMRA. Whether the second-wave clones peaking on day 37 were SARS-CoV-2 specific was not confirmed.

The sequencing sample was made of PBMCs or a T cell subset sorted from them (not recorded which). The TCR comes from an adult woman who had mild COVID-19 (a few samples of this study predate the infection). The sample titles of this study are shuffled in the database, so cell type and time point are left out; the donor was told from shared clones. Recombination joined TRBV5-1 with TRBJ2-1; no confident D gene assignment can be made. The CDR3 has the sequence CASSLAKYGYNEQFF. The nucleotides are TGCGCCAGCAGCTTGGCCAAGTACGGTTACAATGAGCAGTTCTTC.